This T cell receptor (beta chain) was observed in a study of T cell changes during pregnancy in multiple sclerosis. Trimming removed 8 bases from V and 7 bases from J, with 9 bases in between. Germline CDR1 SGHVS, CDR2 FNYEAQ. The CDR3 consists of 12 residues. Here immunoSEQ multiplex PCR was the method, and the copy in TCRdb shows in-frame clones only, minus some. The sample consists of tens of thousands of clones, 90% of them appearing once. The J gene is TRBJ1-6, the V gene TRBV7-6, with a possible D match to TRBD1 (5 bases). The sequences come from CD4+ T cells from peripheral blood mononuclear cells, collected in the first trimester of pregnancy. This TCR came from a female donor with multiple sclerosis, enrolled in a pregnancy study. The CDR3, as DNA: TGTGCCAGCGGAGACAGCAATTCACCCCTCCACTTT. Translated: CASGDSNSPLHF.